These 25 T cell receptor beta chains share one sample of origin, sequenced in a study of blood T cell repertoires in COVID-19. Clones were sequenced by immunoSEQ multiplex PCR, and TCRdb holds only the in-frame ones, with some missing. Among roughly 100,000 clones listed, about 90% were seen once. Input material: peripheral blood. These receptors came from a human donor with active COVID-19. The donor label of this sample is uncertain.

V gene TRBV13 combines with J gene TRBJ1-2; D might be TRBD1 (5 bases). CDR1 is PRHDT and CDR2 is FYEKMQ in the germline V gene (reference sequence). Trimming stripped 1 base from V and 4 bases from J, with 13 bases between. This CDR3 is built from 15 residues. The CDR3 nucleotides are TGTGCCAGCAGCTTAGATCCGGGGGTCAGCTATGGCTACACCTTC. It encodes CASSLDPGVSYGYTF. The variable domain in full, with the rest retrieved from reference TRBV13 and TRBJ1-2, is AAGVIQSPRHLIKEKRETATLKCYPIPRHDTVYWYQQGPGQDPQFLISFYEKMQSDKGSIPDRFSAQQFSDYHSELNMSSLELGDSALYFCASSLDPGVSYGYTFGSGTRLTVV.

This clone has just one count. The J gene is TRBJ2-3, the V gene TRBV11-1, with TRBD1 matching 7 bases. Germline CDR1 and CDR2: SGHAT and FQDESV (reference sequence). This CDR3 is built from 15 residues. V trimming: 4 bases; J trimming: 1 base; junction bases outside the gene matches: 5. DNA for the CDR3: TGTGCCAGCAGCTCGGACAGGCGCGGCACAGATACGCAGTATTTT. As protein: CASSSDRRGTDTQYF.

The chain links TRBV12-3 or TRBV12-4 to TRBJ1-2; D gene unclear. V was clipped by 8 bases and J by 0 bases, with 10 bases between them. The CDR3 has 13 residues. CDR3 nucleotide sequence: TGTGCCAGCGGCCGCCGTCCTAACTATGGCTACACCTTC. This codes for CASGRRPNYGYTF.

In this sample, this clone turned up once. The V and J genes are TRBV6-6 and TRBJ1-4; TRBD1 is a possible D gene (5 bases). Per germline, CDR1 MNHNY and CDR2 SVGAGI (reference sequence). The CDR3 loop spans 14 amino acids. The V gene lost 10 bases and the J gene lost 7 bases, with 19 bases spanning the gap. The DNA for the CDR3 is TGTGCCACAAAAACACGGGGGAGGGGTGAAAAACTGTTTTTT. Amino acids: CATKTRGRGEKLFF.

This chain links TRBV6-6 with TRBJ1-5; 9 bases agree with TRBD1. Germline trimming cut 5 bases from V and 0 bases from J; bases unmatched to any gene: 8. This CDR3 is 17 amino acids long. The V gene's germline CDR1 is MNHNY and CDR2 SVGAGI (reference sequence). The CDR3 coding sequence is TGTGCCAGCAGTCCCGGGACAGGGATGTATAGCAATCAGCCCCAGCATTTT. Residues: CASSPGTGMYSNQPQHF.

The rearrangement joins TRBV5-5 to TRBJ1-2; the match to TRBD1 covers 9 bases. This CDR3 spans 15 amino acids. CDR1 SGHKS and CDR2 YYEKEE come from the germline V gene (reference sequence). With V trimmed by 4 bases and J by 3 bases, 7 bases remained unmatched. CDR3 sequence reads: CASSHTGGRDYGYTF. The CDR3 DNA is TGTGCCAGCAGCCATACAGGGGGCAGGGACTATGGCTACACCTTC. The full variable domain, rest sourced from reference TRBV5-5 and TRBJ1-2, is DAGVTQSPTHLIKTRGQQVTLRCSPISGHKSVSWYQQVLGQGPQFIFQYYEKEERGRGNFPDRFSARQFPNYSSELNVNALLLGDSALYLCASSHTGGRDYGYTFGSGTRLTVV.

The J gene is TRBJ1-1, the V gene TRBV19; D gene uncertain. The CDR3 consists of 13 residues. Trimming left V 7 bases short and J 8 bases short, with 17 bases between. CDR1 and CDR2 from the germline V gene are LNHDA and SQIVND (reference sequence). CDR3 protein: CASTLGGSAEAFF. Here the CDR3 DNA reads TGTGCCAGTACTCTGGGAGGGTCAGCAGAAGCTTTCTTT.

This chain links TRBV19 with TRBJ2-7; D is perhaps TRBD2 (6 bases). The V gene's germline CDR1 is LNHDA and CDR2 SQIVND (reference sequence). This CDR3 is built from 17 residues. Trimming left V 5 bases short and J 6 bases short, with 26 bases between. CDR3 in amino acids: CASSPTSSPEYGGEQYF. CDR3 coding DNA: TGTGCCAGTAGTCCAACTAGTAGCCCGGAGTACGGGGGCGAGCAGTACTTC.

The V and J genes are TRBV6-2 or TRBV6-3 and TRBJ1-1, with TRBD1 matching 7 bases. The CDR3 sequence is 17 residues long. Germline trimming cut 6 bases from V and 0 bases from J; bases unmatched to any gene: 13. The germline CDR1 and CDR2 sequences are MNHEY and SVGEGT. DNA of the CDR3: TGTGCCAGCAGCGAAGGGCGGGACAGCGATCTGAACACTGAAGCTTTCTTT. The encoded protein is CASSEGRDSDLNTEAFF.

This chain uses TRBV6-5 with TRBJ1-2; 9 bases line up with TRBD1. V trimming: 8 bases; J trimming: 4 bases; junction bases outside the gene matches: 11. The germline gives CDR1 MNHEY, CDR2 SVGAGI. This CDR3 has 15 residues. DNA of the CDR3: TGTGCCAGCCTCCCGGGACAGGGATATAGCTATGGCTACACCTTC. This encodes CASLPGQGYSYGYTF.

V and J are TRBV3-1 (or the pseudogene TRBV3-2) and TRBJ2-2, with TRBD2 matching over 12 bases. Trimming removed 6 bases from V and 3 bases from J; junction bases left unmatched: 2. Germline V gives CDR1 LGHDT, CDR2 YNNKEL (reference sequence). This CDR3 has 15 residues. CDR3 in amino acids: CASSRLAGDTGELFF. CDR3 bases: TGTGCCAGCAGTAGACTAGCGGGGGACACCGGGGAGCTGTTTTTT.

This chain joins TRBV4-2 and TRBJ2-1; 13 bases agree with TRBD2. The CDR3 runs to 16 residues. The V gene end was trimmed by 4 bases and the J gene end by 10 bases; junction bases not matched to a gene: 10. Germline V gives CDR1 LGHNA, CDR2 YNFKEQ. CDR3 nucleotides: TGTGCCAGCAGCCGGACTAGCGGGGGCTACATTGGCGAGCAGTTCTTC. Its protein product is CASSRTSGGYIGEQFF.

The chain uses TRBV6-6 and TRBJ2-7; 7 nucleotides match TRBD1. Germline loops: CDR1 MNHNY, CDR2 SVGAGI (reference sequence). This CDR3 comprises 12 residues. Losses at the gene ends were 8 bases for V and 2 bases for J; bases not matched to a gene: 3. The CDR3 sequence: CASRDSAYEQYF. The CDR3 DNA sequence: TGTGCCAGCCGGGACAGCGCCTACGAGCAGTACTTC.

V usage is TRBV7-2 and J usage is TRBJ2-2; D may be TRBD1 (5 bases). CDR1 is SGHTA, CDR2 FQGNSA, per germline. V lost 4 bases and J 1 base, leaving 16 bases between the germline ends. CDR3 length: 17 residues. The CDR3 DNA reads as TGTGCCAGCAGCTGGGGCGCTTTTCGGAAGAACACCGGGGAGCTGTTTTTT. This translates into CASSWGAFRKNTGELFF.

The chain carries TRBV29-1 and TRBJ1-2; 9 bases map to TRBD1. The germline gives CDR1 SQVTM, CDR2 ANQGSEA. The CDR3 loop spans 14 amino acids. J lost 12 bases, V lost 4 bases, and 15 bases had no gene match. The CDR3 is CSVGTRTGTGRNTF. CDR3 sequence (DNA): TGCAGCGTTGGGACCCGAACCGGGACAGGGAGGAACACCTTC.

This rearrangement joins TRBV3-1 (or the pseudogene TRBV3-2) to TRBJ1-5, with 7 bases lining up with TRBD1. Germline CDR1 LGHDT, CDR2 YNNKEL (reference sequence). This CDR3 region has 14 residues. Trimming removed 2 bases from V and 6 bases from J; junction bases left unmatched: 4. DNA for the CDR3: TGTGCCAGCAGCCAATTGAGGGGGCGTCAGCCCCAGCATTTT. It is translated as CASSQLRGRQPQHF.

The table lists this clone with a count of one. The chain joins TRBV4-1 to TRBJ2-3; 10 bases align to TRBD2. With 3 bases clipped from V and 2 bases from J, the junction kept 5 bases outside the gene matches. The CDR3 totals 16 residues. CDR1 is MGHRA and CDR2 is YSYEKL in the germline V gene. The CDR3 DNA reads TGCGCCAGCAGCCACCTAGCGGGGGATCTCACAGATACGCAGTATTTT. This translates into CASSHLAGDLTDTQYF.

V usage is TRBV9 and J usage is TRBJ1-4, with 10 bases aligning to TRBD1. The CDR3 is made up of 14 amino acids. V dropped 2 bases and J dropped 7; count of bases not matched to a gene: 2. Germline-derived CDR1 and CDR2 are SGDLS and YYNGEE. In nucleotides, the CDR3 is TGTGCCAGCAGCGTTGGACAGGGGGGTGAAAAACTGTTTTTT. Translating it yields CASSVGQGGEKLFF.

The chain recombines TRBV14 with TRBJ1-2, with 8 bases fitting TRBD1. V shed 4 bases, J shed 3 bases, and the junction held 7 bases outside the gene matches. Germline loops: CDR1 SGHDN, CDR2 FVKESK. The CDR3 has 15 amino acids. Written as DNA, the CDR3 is TGTGCCAGCAGCCCAACAGGGGGAACTCACTATGGCTACACCTTC. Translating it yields CASSPTGGTHYGYTF.

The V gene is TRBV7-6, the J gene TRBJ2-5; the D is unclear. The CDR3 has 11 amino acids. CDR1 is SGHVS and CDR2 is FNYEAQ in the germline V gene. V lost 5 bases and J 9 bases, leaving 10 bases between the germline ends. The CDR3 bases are TGTGCCAGCAGCCCCGGTCTGGCCCAGTACTTC. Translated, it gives CASSPGLAQYF. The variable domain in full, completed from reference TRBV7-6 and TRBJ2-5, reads GAGVSQSPRYKVTKRGQDVALRCDPISGHVSLYWYRQALGQGPEFLTYFNYEAQQDKSGLPNDRFSAERPEGSISTLTIQRTEQRDSAMYRCASSPGLAQYFGPGTRLLVL.

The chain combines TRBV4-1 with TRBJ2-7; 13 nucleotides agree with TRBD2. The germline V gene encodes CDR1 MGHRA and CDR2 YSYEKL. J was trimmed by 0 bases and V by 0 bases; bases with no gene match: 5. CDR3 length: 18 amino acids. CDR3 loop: CASSQELAGGLSSYEQYF. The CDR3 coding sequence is TGCGCCAGCAGCCAAGAACTAGCGGGGGGGCTTAGCTCCTACGAGCAGTACTTC.

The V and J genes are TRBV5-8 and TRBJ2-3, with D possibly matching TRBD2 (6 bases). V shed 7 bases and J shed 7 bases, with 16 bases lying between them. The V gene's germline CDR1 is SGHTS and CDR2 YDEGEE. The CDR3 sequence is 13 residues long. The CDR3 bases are TGTGCCAGCGGACGGACTACCGACTATACGCAGTATTTT. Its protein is CASGRTTDYTQYF. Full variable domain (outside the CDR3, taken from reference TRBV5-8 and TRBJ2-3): EAGVTQSPTHLIKTRGQQATLRCSPISGHTSVYWYQQALGLGLQFLLWYDEGEERNRGNFPPRFSGRQFPNYSSELNVNALELEDSALYLCASGRTTDYTQYFGPGTRLTVL.

This chain's CDR3 is CASGSSGHNEKLFF. CDR3 bases: TGTGCTAGTGGTTCCTCAGGGCATAATGAAAAACTGTTTTTT. The chain combines TRBV12-5 with TRBJ1-4, with a tentative D call TRBD1 (5 bases). The CDR3 is 14 residues long. V lost 4 bases and J lost 4, with 10 bases in between. Germline CDR1 LGHNT, CDR2 FRNRAP.

This CDR3 reads CASSLAGLHIYEQYF. DNA of the CDR3: TGTGCCAGCAGCTTGGCGGGACTCCACATCTACGAGCAGTACTTC. This sequence joins TRBV5-4 and TRBJ2-7; the D gene is possibly TRBD2 (6 bases). The V gene's germline CDR1 is SGHNT and CDR2 YYREEE (reference sequence). Trimming pared 0 bases from V and 3 bases from J, leaving 13 bases between. The CDR3 runs 15 residues. The whole variable domain, remainder taken from reference TRBV5-4 and TRBJ2-7, is ETGVTQSPTHLIKTRGQQVTLRCSSQSGHNTVSWYQQALGQGPQFIFQYYREEENGRGNFPPRFSGLQFPNYSSELNVNALELDDSALYLCASSLAGLHIYEQYFGPGTRLTVT.

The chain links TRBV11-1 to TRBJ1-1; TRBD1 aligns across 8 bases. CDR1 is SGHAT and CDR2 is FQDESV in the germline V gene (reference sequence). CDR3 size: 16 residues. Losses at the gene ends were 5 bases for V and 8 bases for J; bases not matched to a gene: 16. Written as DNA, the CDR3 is TGTGCCAGCAGCCTAGGGACAGGCTATTTTCGTCCCGAAGCTTTCTTT. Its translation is CASSLGTGYFRPEAFF.